These 28 T cell receptor beta chains originate from one sample sequenced in a study of T cell repertoires in cytomegalovirus infection. The antigens of these receptors remain unknown. A single record per CDR3 protein comes from TCRdb applying MiXCR to the reads. The data contain tens of thousands of distinct CDR3 sequences, approximately 20% of them seen just once; the ten biggest clones take up approximately 17%. Sequencing was carried out using PBMCs, sequenced either directly or after in vitro stimulation (not recorded which). Receptors were obtained from a human donor in good health (CMV status not recorded). Some clones in this sample may be carry-over from other donors' samples.

The chain recombines TRBV12-3 or TRBV12-4 with TRBJ2-2; a possible D gene is TRBD1 (5 bases). The CDR3 runs to 14 residues. Trimming took 5 bases from V and 6 from J, leaving 13 bases between them. The CDR3 DNA follows: TGTGCCAGCAGTCCAGGGTACGGCTCCGGGGAGCTGTTTTTT. Translated: CASSPGYGSGELFF.

In its sample, this clonotype was seen many times. The chain links TRBV27 to TRBJ2-1, with D unresolved. Germline CDR1 reads MNHEY; CDR2 reads SMNVEV (reference sequence). Trimming pared 0 bases from V and 2 bases from J, leaving 11 bases between. CDR3 length: 16 amino acids. The CDR3: CASSLSMSSTYNEQFF. For the CDR3, the DNA is TGTGCCAGCAGTTTATCGATGTCGTCTACCTACAATGAGCAGTTCTTC.

This clonotype came up many times. The chain is built from TRBV28 and TRBJ1-5; D gene uncertain. Trimming left V 3 bases short and J 8 bases short, with 14 bases between. This CDR3 has 14 amino acids. From germline, CDR1 is MDHEN and CDR2 SYDVKM. The CDR3 is CASSLEPGVKPQHF. DNA for the CDR3: TGTGCCAGCAGTTTGGAGCCCGGAGTCAAGCCCCAGCATTTT.

The chain carries TRBV7-9 and TRBJ2-7; D gene unclear. Germline CDR1 reads SEHNR; CDR2 reads FQNEAQ (reference sequence). Trimming left V 3 bases short and J 6 bases short, with 9 bases between. The CDR3 sequence is 12 residues long. As DNA, the CDR3 is TGTGCCAGCAGCTTGGGCCCCCGCGAGCAGTACTTC. Translation: CASSLGPREQYF.

The table lists this clonotype with many counts. The chain combines TRBV12-3 or TRBV12-4 with TRBJ2-5; 7 bases agree with TRBD2. Unmatched junction bases numbered 4, after V lost 3 bases and J lost 6 bases. CDR3 length: 13 amino acids. CDR3 in DNA: TGTGCCAGCAGTTTTAGAGCGGGAAAGACCCAGTACTTC. It codes for CASSFRAGKTQYF.

This clonotype showed up just a few times. V is TRBV12-3 or TRBV12-4 and J is TRBJ2-1; no definite D call. V was trimmed by 6 bases and J by 5 bases, leaving 14 bases between them. The CDR3 has 14 amino acids. In nucleotides, the CDR3 is TGTGCCAGCAGGAGGCAGGAGACCAACAATGAGCAGTTCTTC. This codes for CASRRQETNNEQFF.

This clonotype was detected only a few times. The V call is TRBV7-2, the J call TRBJ2-1; D is unresolved. Germline V gene sequence: CDR1 SGHTA, CDR2 FQGNSA. V gave up 3 bases and J gave up 8 bases, with 5 bases separating them. This CDR3 spans 11 amino acids. The CDR3 region is CASSFLDEQFF. CDR3 coding DNA: TGTGCCAGCAGCTTCCTTGATGAGCAGTTCTTC.

This clonotype was observed at least ten times. V is TRBV7-2 and J is TRBJ2-7; TRBD1 might be the D (7 bases). Trimming removed 3 bases at V and 3 bases at J, with 9 bases between. CDR1 and CDR2 from the germline V gene are SGHTA and FQGNSA. The CDR3 totals 13 residues. The CDR3 DNA follows: TGTGCCAGCAGCTTGCGGGACAGCTACGAGCAGTACTTC. It encodes CASSLRDSYEQYF.

This clonotype showed up just a few times. The gene calls are TRBV19 and TRBJ1-1, with D possibly matching TRBD1 (5 bases). Trimming left V 6 bases short and J 0 bases short, with 8 bases between. Germline V gene data show CDR1 as LNHDA and CDR2 as SQIVND (reference sequence). This CDR3 spans 13 amino acids. CDR3 amino acids: CASRVGLNTEAFF. CDR3 nucleotide sequence: TGTGCCAGTAGGGTGGGGCTGAACACTGAAGCTTTCTTT.

The V and J genes are TRBV7-2 and TRBJ2-3, with 11 positions matching TRBD2. The CDR3 is 16 amino acids. Looked up from germline, CDR1 is SGHTA and CDR2 is FQGNSA. J was trimmed by 1 base and V by 6 bases; bases with no gene match: 6. The CDR3 loop is CASSLLAGAGTDTQYF. Written as DNA, the CDR3 is TGTGCCAGCAGTTTACTAGCGGGGGCCGGCACAGATACGCAGTATTTT. The full variable domain, in which reference TRBV7-2 and TRBJ2-3 provide the parts outside the CDR3, is GAGVSQSPSNKVTEKGKDVELRCDPISGHTALYWYRQSLGQGLEFLIYFQGNSAPDKSGLPSDRFSAERTGGSVSTLTIQRTQQEDSAVYLCASSLLAGAGTDTQYFGPGTRLTVL.

The chain joins TRBV28 to TRBJ1-3; D is uncertain. The germline V gene has CDR1 MDHEN and CDR2 SYDVKM. The CDR3 is 15 amino acids. The V end lost 1 base, the J end lost 4 bases, and 11 bases lay between the germline ends. DNA for the CDR3: TGTGCCAGCAGTTTATCCCCGGATGAGGGAAACACCATATATTTT. Translation: CASSLSPDEGNTIYF.

This clonotype has a handful of counts. This chain connects TRBV10-2 to TRBJ1-1; D perhaps matches TRBD1 (6 bases). In germline, CDR1 is WSHSY, CDR2 SAAADI. The CDR3 is 14 residues long. Deletions cut 7 bases from V and 0 bases from J, with 12 bases between. The DNA for the CDR3 is TGCGCCAGCAAGATGGGGGCCGTGAACACTGAAGCTTTCTTT. It is translated as CASKMGAVNTEAFF.

This clonotype was picked up many times. The rearrangement uses TRBV7-2 and TRBJ1-4; D is unresolved. The CDR3 runs to 14 residues. Germline CDR1 SGHTA, CDR2 FQGNSA. V lost 2 bases, J lost 4 bases, and 8 bases lay in between. The CDR3 region is CASSLSPNNEKLFF. CDR3 in DNA: TGTGCCAGCAGCTTATCCCCAAATAATGAAAAACTGTTTTTT.

This clonotype occurred a few times. The rearrangement uses TRBV12-3 or TRBV12-4 and TRBJ1-1; D is unclear. V shed 3 bases and J shed 6 bases, with 8 bases lying between them. The CDR3 runs to 12 residues. CDR3 nucleotide sequence: TGTGCCAGCAGTTTTTCCCCGTCTGAAGCTTTCTTT. Protein: CASSFSPSEAFF.

This clonotype was found a few times. The chain couples TRBV20-1 to TRBJ2-1; the match to TRBD2 covers 10 bases. CDR1 is DFQATT, CDR2 SNEGSKA, per germline (reference sequence). The CDR3 consists of 16 residues. V gave up 3 bases and J gave up 2 bases; unmatched junction bases: 7. Here the CDR3 reads CSARNSGRGTYNEQFF. CDR3 sequence (DNA): TGCAGTGCTAGGAACAGCGGGAGGGGAACCTACAATGAGCAGTTCTTC.

The chain joins TRBV18 to TRBJ1-2; D may be TRBD1 (5 bases). Per the germline V gene, CDR1 is KGHSH and CDR2 is LQKENI. The CDR3 totals 14 residues. Trimming cost V 0 bases and J 4 bases, with 9 bases left between them. CDR3 DNA: TGTGCCAGCTCACCACCCGGGGGGGTCTATGGCTACACCTTC. This codes for CASSPPGGVYGYTF.

V and J are TRBV7-2 and TRBJ2-5; TRBD2 matches at 9 bases. Losses at the gene ends were 5 bases for V and 5 bases for J; bases not matched to a gene: 9. This CDR3 is built from 15 residues. Germline V lookup: CDR1 SGHTA, CDR2 FQGNSA. The chain's CDR3 is CASSPGPSGMETQYF. CDR3 coding DNA: TGTGCCAGCAGCCCCGGGCCTAGCGGGATGGAGACCCAGTACTTC.

This clonotype has more than one count but fewer than ten. The chain couples TRBV7-2 to TRBJ2-1; 12 nucleotides line up with TRBD2. This CDR3 has 17 residues. J gave up 10 bases and V 5 bases, and 15 bases lay outside the gene matches. Per germline, CDR1 SGHTA and CDR2 FQGNSA. CDR3 nucleotide sequence: TGTGCCAGCAGCCCCGTGGCTAGCGGGAGGGCCATAGGGGAGCAGTTCTTC. It codes for CASSPVASGRAIGEQFF. The full variable domain, rest sourced from reference TRBV7-2 and TRBJ2-1, is GAGVSQSPSNKVTEKGKDVELRCDPISGHTALYWYRQSLGQGLEFLIYFQGNSAPDKSGLPSDRFSAERTGGSVSTLTIQRTQQEDSAVYLCASSPVASGRAIGEQFFGPGTRLTVL.

This clonotype was seen a handful of times. The CDR3 DNA reads TGTGCCAGCAGTCCCACGGACAGGGGTGGGGGTCAGTACTTC. This gives the protein CASSPTDRGGGQYF. This chain connects TRBV12-3 or TRBV12-4 to TRBJ2-4; TRBD1 agrees at 9 bases. V shed 5 bases and J 12 bases; nucleotides not matched to a gene: 11. The CDR3 is 14 residues long.

J is TRBJ1-2 and V is TRBV30; D unresolved. CDR1 is GTSNPN and CDR2 is SVGIG in the germline V gene (reference sequence). V was cut by 3 bases and J by 4 bases, with 9 bases left in between. The CDR3 runs to 12 residues. The CDR3 DNA is TGTGCCTGGAGCCGCCCCGGCTATGGCTACACCTTC. It yields the protein CAWSRPGYGYTF. Based on the CDR3 plus reference TRBV30 and TRBJ1-2, the full variable domain is SQTIHQWPATLVQPVGSPLSLECTVEGTSNPNLYWYRQAAGRGLQLLFYSVGIGQISSEVPQNLSASRPQDRQFILSSKKLLLSDSGFYLCAWSRPGYGYTFGSGTRLTVV.

Only a few counts were recorded for this clonotype. The gene calls are TRBV6-6 and TRBJ1-1, with no clear D. Germline V gives CDR1 MNHNY, CDR2 SVGAGI (reference sequence). The V end was cut by 0 bases, the J end by 1 base, with 9 bases between. This CDR3 is built from 15 residues. The CDR3 DNA sequence: TGTGCCAGCAGTTACTCTCTAGGGAGGAACACTGAAGCTTTCTTT. It specifies CASSYSLGRNTEAFF.

Many counts were recorded for this clonotype. The J gene is TRBJ2-2, the V gene TRBV10-3; TRBD2 is a possible D gene (5 bases). This CDR3 comprises 11 residues. V shed 11 bases and J shed 6 bases, with 10 bases lying between them. Germline-derived CDR1 and CDR2 are ENHRY and SYGVKD. Here the CDR3 reads CASGESGELFF. The CDR3 coding sequence is TGTGCCTCCGGGGAATCCGGGGAGCTGTTTTTT.

In its sample, this clonotype was seen many times. The chain couples TRBV6-1 to TRBJ1-5; TRBD1 matches at 7 bases. The CDR3 length is 13 residues. Germline V CDR1 and CDR2: MNHNS, SASEGT. Trimming took 11 bases from V and 5 from J; bases not matched to a gene: 9. The CDR3 coding sequence is TGTGCCGGGGCGGGACAGCGAGATCAGCCCCAGCATTTT. Its protein product is CAGAGQRDQPQHF.

This clonotype was picked up many times. The gene calls are TRBV6-5 and TRBJ2-7; maybe TRBD1 (6 bases). CDR3 length equals 13 residues. The germline V gene has CDR1 MNHEY and CDR2 SVGAGI. Trimming shortened V by 9 bases and J by 0 bases, and 12 bases separated the two germline ends. The CDR3 DNA reads TGTGCCAGTTCAGGGGCCAACTCCTACGAGCAGTACTTC. It codes for CASSGANSYEQYF.

This clonotype turned up a few times. DNA of the CDR3: TGTGCCACCAGCAGAGTGAACCAGGGGGCTGAGACCCAGTACTTC. This sequence encodes CATSRVNQGAETQYF. The chain employs TRBV15 and TRBJ2-5; TRBD1 aligns across 8 bases. This CDR3 has 15 residues. CDR1 is LNHNV and CDR2 is YYDKDF in the germline V gene (reference sequence). Trimming at V came to 1 base and at J to 5 bases, leaving 6 bases not matched to a gene.

The chain combines TRBV19 with TRBJ2-1; TRBD2 agrees at 15 bases. Looked up from germline, CDR1 is LNHDA and CDR2 is SQIVND (reference sequence). The CDR3 extends over 15 amino acids. V gave up 3 bases and J gave up 10 bases; unmatched junction bases: 4. The CDR3 sequence is CASSIRGLAGGEQFF. As DNA, the CDR3 is TGTGCCAGTAGTATTAGGGGACTAGCGGGAGGCGAGCAGTTCTTC.

The table lists this clonotype with many counts. The chain has TRBV6-2 or TRBV6-3 and TRBJ2-1; D is possibly TRBD2 (6 bases). Germline V CDR1 and CDR2: MNHEY, SVGEGT. CDR3 length: 15 amino acids. Deletions cut 4 bases from V and 2 bases from J, with 12 bases between. The CDR3 DNA is TGTGCCAGCAGTTTCACGGGGGATCCCTACAATGAGCAGTTCTTC. It specifies CASSFTGDPYNEQFF.

This rearrangement joins TRBV7-2 to TRBJ2-3; D gene uncertain. Deletions cut 3 bases from V and 4 bases from J, with 8 bases between. In germline, CDR1 is SGHTA, CDR2 FQGNSA. The CDR3 is made up of 13 amino acids. CDR3 sequence (DNA): TGTGCCAGCAGCTTTCGTTTGGCAGATACGCAGTATTTT. Its translation: CASSFRLADTQYF.